Listed below are T cell receptor beta chains from one sample, sequenced in a study of blood T cell repertoires in COVID-19. Using immunoSEQ multiplex PCR, the repertoire was profiled, and TCRdb retains in-frame clones only, with some absent. The repertoire holds a few hundred thousand clones, with almost 90% as singletons. The sequencing sample was made of peripheral blood. The receptors come from a woman in her forties with COVID-19, enrolled during active disease. CDR3s include the opening cysteine and the closing phenylalanine or tryptophan. D genes are given only for firm matches. Only part of the rows carry a size: once, few, many, or a class if the clone is expanded.

v_gene	abundance	j_gene	d_gene	CDR3aa	CDR3nt
TRBV27	NA	TRBJ1-6	TRBD1	CASSGMGQGDSPLHF	TGTGCCAGCAGTGGGATGGGACAGGGGGATTCACCCCTCCACTTT
TRBV7-2	NA	TRBJ1-1	NA	CASSLRQLHTEAFF	TGTGCCAGCAGCCTTCGACAGCTCCACACTGAAGCTTTCTTT
TRBV6-5	NA	TRBJ2-1	TRBD2	CASSQIGLAHEQFF	TGTGCCAGCAGCCAAATCGGACTAGCGCATGAGCAGTTCTTC
TRBV5-1	once	TRBJ2-1	NA	CASSFRDTYNEQFF	TGCGCCAGCAGCTTCCGGGACACTTACAATGAGCAGTTCTTC
TRBV5-1	once	TRBJ1-4	TRBD1	CASSPKTGGREKLFF	TGCGCCAGCAGCCCTAAGACAGGGGGAAGAGAAAAACTGTTTTTT
TRBV10-3	NA	TRBJ2-7	NA	CAISESRIYEQYF	TGTGCCATCAGTGAGTCCAGAATTTACGAGCAGTACTTC
TRBV29-1	NA	TRBJ1-1	NA	CSVVGGGRAGNTEAFF	TGCAGCGTTGTAGGGGGGGGCAGGGCCGGTAACACTGAAGCTTTCTTT
TRBV6-5	NA	TRBJ2-1	TRBD2	CASSYSAGRNEQFF	TGTGCCAGCAGTTACTCGGCCGGGAGGAATGAGCAGTTCTTC
TRBV9	NA	TRBJ2-2	NA	CASSVVSGGLGTGELFF	TGTGCCAGCAGCGTAGTGAGCGGAGGTTTGGGCACCGGGGAGCTGTTTTTT
TRBV18	NA	TRBJ2-7	TRBD1	CASSPGQGAVEQYF	TGTGCCAGCTCACCAGGACAGGGGGCAGTAGAGCAGTACTTC
TRBV7-9	NA	TRBJ1-5	TRBD1	CASSPGTGDQPQHF	TGTGCCAGCAGCCCCGGGACAGGGGATCAGCCCCAGCATTTT
TRBV6-6	NA	TRBJ1-5	TRBD1	CASSPTGTGAQPQHF	TGTGCCAGCAGTCCGACCGGGACAGGGGCTCAGCCCCAGCATTTT
TRBV7-9	NA	TRBJ1-5	NA	CASSLAQQNQPQHF	TGTGCCAGCAGCTTAGCACAGCAAAATCAGCCCCAGCATTTT
TRBV7-2	NA	TRBJ1-2	TRBD1	CASSLAAGGADGYTF	TGTGCCAGCAGCTTAGCAGCAGGGGGCGCGGATGGCTACACCTTC
TRBV3-1/TRBV3-2	NA	TRBJ2-3	TRBD2	CASSQASGGGLGTDTQYF	TGTGCCAGCAGCCAAGCTAGCGGGGGGGGCCTCGGCACAGATACGCAGTATTTT